This passage covers 13 T cell receptor beta chains from one sample sequenced in a study of OX40 agonist ivuxolimab in advanced cancers. TCRdb's copy holds only in-frame clones and misses some; the assay was immunoSEQ multiplex PCR. Here the sample spans some 72,000 clones, about 80% being singletons. Material: CD4+ or CD8+ T cells sorted from blood, obtained in a trial of the OX40 agonist ivuxolimab. The receptors derive from an adult with an advanced solid tumor such as melanoma, head and neck, liver or kidney cancer.

The chain has TRBV6-5 and TRBJ1-5, with 10 bases lining up with TRBD1. The J segment lost 1 base and the V segment lost 6 bases, leaving 3 bases of the junction unmatched. The CDR3 is made up of 15 amino acids. CDR1 is MNHEY, CDR2 SVGAGI, per germline. CDR3 in amino acids: CASSPDRGSNQPQHF. Here the CDR3 DNA reads TGTGCCAGCAGCCCGGACAGGGGGAGCAATCAGCCCCAGCATTTT.

The rearrangement joins TRBV7-9 to TRBJ2-7; D possibly corresponds to TRBD1 (5 bases). There are 16 residues in the CDR3. Trimming removed 1 base at V and 2 bases at J, with 15 bases between. Germline-derived CDR1 and CDR2 are SEHNR and FQNEAQ (reference sequence). The CDR3 DNA sequence: TGTGCCAGCAGCTTAGGTGAAGCAGGGATTGCCTACGAGCAGTACTTC. Translated, it gives CASSLGEAGIAYEQYF. The full variable domain, completed using reference TRBV7-9 and TRBJ2-7, is DTGVSQNPRHKITKRGQNVTFRCDPISEHNRLYWYRQTLGQGPEFLTYFQNEAQLEKSRLLSDRFSAERPKGSFSTLEIQRTEQGDSAMYLCASSLGEAGIAYEQYFGPGTRLTVT.

V gene TRBV9 combines with J gene TRBJ1-6; 8 nucleotides match TRBD1. The germline V gene has CDR1 SGDLS and CDR2 YYNGEE. CDR3 length: 15 amino acids. Unmatched junction bases numbered 9, after V lost 5 bases and J lost 8 bases. The DNA for the CDR3 is TGTGCCAGCAGTGCCCGGGGACAGGACTATTCACCCCTCCACTTT. Protein: CASSARGQDYSPLHF.

This sequence joins TRBV5-6 and TRBJ2-7; D gene uncertain. The CDR3 is made up of 13 amino acids. V shed 2 bases and J shed 2 bases, with 8 bases lying between them. Germline CDR1 is SGHDT and CDR2 is YYEEEE. CDR3 amino acids: CASSFPHTYEQYF. For the CDR3, the DNA is TGTGCCAGCAGCTTCCCACATACCTACGAGCAGTACTTC. The variable domain in full, with the rest retrieved from reference TRBV5-6 and TRBJ2-7, is DAGVTQSPTHLIKTRGQQVTLRCSPKSGHDTVSWYQQALGQGPQFIFQYYEEEERQRGNFPDRFSGHQFPNYSSELNVNALLLGDSALYLCASSFPHTYEQYFGPGTRLTVT.

This clone was counted a single time. This chain connects TRBV5-1 to TRBJ2-7, with 7 bases lining up with TRBD2. The trim removed 0 bases at V and 4 bases at J, leaving 4 bases unmatched. The CDR3 sequence is 14 residues long. Germline loops: CDR1 SGHRS, CDR2 YFSETQ. The CDR3 DNA reads TGCGCCAGCAGCTTGGTCACTAGCGAGTACGAGCAGTACTTC. Translated, it gives CASSLVTSEYEQYF.

The chain recombines TRBV4-2 with TRBJ1-2; the D gene is possibly TRBD1 (5 bases). The CDR3 has 19 residues. Trimming cost V 4 bases and J 4 bases, with 28 bases left between them. The germline V gene encodes CDR1 LGHNA and CDR2 YNFKEQ. The CDR3 sequence is CASSPRSLSSAGEPYGYTF. The CDR3 DNA is TGTGCCAGCAGCCCCAGGAGCCTTTCTTCGGCGGGGGAGCCCTATGGCTACACCTTC.

With respect to this clone: Other DNA sequences in this sample translate to the same CDR3. The chain carries TRBV7-2 and TRBJ1-2; tentative D call: TRBD1 (5 bases). Trimming removed 4 bases at V and 5 bases at J, with 8 bases between. Per germline, CDR1 SGHTA and CDR2 FQGNSA. The CDR3 covers 12 residues. In nucleotides, the CDR3 is TGTGCCAGCAGCTCGCAGGGATATGGCTACACCTTC. The encoded protein is CASSSQGYGYTF.

V is TRBV7-3 and J is TRBJ2-4; TRBD2 agrees at 8 bases. The CDR3 has 16 residues. The V segment lost 5 bases and the J segment 1 base; nucleotides outside the gene matches: 7. Germline CDR1 SGHTA, CDR2 FQGTGA. The CDR3, as DNA: TGTGCCAGCAGCCCCGGGGGGGAGTTTGCCAAAAACATTCAGTACTTC. It yields the protein CASSPGGEFAKNIQYF. The variable domain in full, with the rest retrieved from reference TRBV7-3 and TRBJ2-4, is GAGVSQTPSNKVTEKGKYVELRCDPISGHTALYWYRQSLGQGPEFLIYFQGTGAADDSGLPNDRFFAVRPEGSVSTLKIQRTERGDSAVYLCASSPGGEFAKNIQYFGAGTRLSVL.

In its sample, this clone was seen once. This chain uses TRBV5-4 with TRBJ2-1; 8 nucleotides line up with TRBD2. The V segment lost 5 bases and the J segment 1 base; nucleotides outside the gene matches: 8. Per germline, CDR1 SGHNT and CDR2 YYREEE (reference sequence). The CDR3 contains 16 residues. The CDR3 DNA reads TGTGCCAGCAGGACTTCTCGGGGGGGGTCCTACAATGAGCAGTTCTTC. It codes for CASRTSRGGSYNEQFF.

J is TRBJ2-1 and V is TRBV6-5; 12 bases are a match to TRBD1. Germline CDR1 reads MNHEY; CDR2 reads SVGAGI. The CDR3 spans 16 residues. The trim removed 4 bases at V and 9 bases at J, leaving 10 bases unmatched. The CDR3 nucleotides read TGTGCCAGCAGTTCCGTCCGGGACAGGGGGCCAGGTGAGCAGTTCTTC. Protein product: CASSSVRDRGPGEQFF.

In its sample, this clone was seen once. The V and J genes are TRBV19 and TRBJ2-7; 8 nucleotides line up with TRBD1. Germline-derived CDR1 and CDR2 are LNHDA and SQIVND (reference sequence). V lost 1 base, J lost 3 bases, and 5 bases stayed unmatched. This CDR3 is built from 15 residues. The CDR3 coding sequence is TGTGCCAGTAGTATAGGCCAGGGGGCGTTCTACGAGCAGTACTTC. Its protein is CASSIGQGAFYEQYF.

The V call is TRBV5-1, the J call TRBJ2-1; 14 bases match TRBD2. Germline CDR1 reads SGHRS; CDR2 reads YFSETQ. The V and J ends lost 4 bases and 6 bases, in that order; junction bases with no gene match: 6. The CDR3 loop spans 16 amino acids. The CDR3 is CASSPTSGRALNEQFF. CDR3 coding DNA: TGCGCCAGCAGCCCGACTAGCGGGAGGGCCCTCAATGAGCAGTTCTTC.

This rearrangement joins TRBV7-2 to TRBJ2-5; D remains unclear. The CDR3 is 15 amino acids. Between the trimmed V and J ends, which lost 1 base and 5 bases, there was a span of 14 bases. Germline V gene data show CDR1 as SGHTA and CDR2 as FQGNSA. CDR3 residues: CASSLGLGLSETQYF. The CDR3 bases are TGTGCCAGCAGCTTAGGGCTAGGTTTGTCTGAGACCCAGTACTTC.